The present T cell receptor beta chain was sequenced within a study of CD8 T cells in ankylosing spondylitis. Points from the study as a whole: The study identified a TCR beta motif of under ten highly homologous variants that appeared characteristic of ankylosing spondylitis blood. Disease-linked clones bore a CD8+ phenotype and were relatively rare in peripheral blood. The study looked at matched synovial fluid samples from ankylosing spondylitis patients. Disease-linked clones were reported to be significantly enriched there.

This clonotype was seen ten or more times. Antigen specificity is unknown. V shed 4 bases and J shed 5 bases, with 16 bases lying between them. CDR1 and CDR2 from the germline V gene are KGHDR and SFDVKD. This CDR3 spans 15 amino acids. Libraries of TCR beta came from quantitative 5'-RACE with molecular barcodes. TCRdb fed the 5' RACE reads into MiXCR, producing one record per CDR3 protein. This sample has 150,000 to 200,000 distinct CDR3 sequences, with 10% to 15% found just once. Sequenced sample: blood, either unsorted or a sorted T cell fraction (not recorded which). The TCR was taken from a female donor with ankylosing spondylitis or in good health (not recorded which). V usage is TRBV24-1 and J usage is TRBJ2-5; no clear D gene. The CDR3 DNA is TGTGCCACCAGTGACTTCGGTGCAGCCAGGGAGACCCAGTACTTC. This encodes CATSDFGAARETQYF.